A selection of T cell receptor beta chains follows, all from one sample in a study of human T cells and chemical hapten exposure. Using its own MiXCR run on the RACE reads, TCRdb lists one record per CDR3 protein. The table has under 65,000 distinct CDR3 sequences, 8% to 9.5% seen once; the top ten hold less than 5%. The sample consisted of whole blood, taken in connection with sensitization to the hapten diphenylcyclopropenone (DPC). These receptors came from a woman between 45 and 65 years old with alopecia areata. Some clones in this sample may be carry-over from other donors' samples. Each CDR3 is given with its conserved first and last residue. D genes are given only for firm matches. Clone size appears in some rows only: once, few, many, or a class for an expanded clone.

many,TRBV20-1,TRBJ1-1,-,CSVRQPNTEAFF,TGCAGTGTACGGCAGCCTAACACTGAAGCTTTCTTT
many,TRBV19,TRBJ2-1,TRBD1,CASKISGGTYNEQFF,TGTGCCAGTAAAATCTCAGGGGGCACCTACAATGAGCAGTTCTTC
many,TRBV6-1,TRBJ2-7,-,CASSEALQGPGVKQYF,TGTGCCAGCAGTGAAGCCCTCCAGGGGCCTGGAGTCAAGCAGTACTTC
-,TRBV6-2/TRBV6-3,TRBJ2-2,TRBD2,CASSYRAGPNTGELFF,TGTGCCAGCAGTTACAGAGCGGGGCCGAACACCGGGGAGCTGTTTTTT
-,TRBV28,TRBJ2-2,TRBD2,CASSKSGRNTGELFF,TGTGCCAGCAGTAAGAGCGGGAGGAACACCGGGGAGCTGTTTTTT
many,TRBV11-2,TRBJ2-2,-,CASRSLTSRELFF,TGTGCCAGCAGATCCCTTACTAGTCGGGAGCTGTTTTTT
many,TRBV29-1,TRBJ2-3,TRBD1,CSVGKGASTDTQYF,TGCAGCGTTGGGAAGGGGGCGAGCACAGATACGCAGTATTTT
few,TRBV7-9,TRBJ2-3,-,CASSLGLGTDTQYF,TGTGCCAGCAGCTTGGGACTGGGAACAGATACGCAGTATTTT
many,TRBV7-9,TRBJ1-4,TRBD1,CASSPLPGQTNEKLFF,TGTGCCAGCAGCCCTTTACCGGGACAGACTAATGAAAAACTGTTTTTT
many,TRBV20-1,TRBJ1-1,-,CSARPLPYLIGNTEAFF,TGCAGTGCTCGTCCCCTACCCTATCTGATAGGGAACACTGAAGCTTTCTTT
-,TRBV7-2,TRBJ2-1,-,CASTLQGQKNNEQFF,TGTGCCAGCACACTCCAGGGGCAGAAAAACAATGAGCAGTTCTTC